This T cell receptor beta chain was profiled in a study of cytomegalovirus exposure and HLA in healthy donors. CDR1 is MNHNS and CDR2 is SASEGT in the germline V gene. Trimming removed 3 bases from V and 6 bases from J, with 6 bases in between. The CDR3 spans 13 residues. The study ran its PCR with 60 Vbeta and 13 Jbeta primers. Sequencing used immunoSEQ multiplex PCR; TCRdb keeps in-frame clones, though not all of them. The data show tens of thousands of clones, 65% to 70% seen once. The source is a woman aged 45 to 65 in good health and CMV-seropositive. The genes are TRBV6-1 and TRBJ1-6; possibly TRBD1 for D (5 bases). Material for sequencing was PBMCs. In DNA form, the CDR3 reads TGTGCCAGCAGTGAGGGGCTTAATTCACCCCTCCACTTT. It specifies CASSEGLNSPLHF.